These T cell receptor beta chains were read from a single sample in a study of response to subunit inactivated influenza vaccine. TCRdb passed the RT-PCR reads through MiXCR, listing each CDR3 protein once. The sample consists of 700,000 to 900,000 distinct CDR3 sequences, approximately 21% of them appearing once. The input for sequencing was PBMCs from blood, taken less than 6 days after vaccination. The receptor set was obtained from a man aged 50 to 59 who received an inactivated influenza vaccine. Each CDR3 is given with its conserved first and last residue.

v_call cdr3_aa
TRBV12-3/TRBV12-4 CASNRQGGNQPQHF
TRBV7-3 CASSRPGTSKLEQYF
TRBV7-9 CASSRDSSYGYTF
TRBV20-1 CSARRYRGGELFF
TRBV7-3 CASSSRAASPLHF
TRBV7-2 CASSSVVGVDTEAFF
TRBV30 CAWTWGEAYNEQFF
TRBV12-3/TRBV12-4 CASSLEPRGAGELFF
TRBV18 CASSPNQGTPQPQHF
TRBV29-1 CSVSMTGAEQYF
TRBV7-2 CASSSRLSTGELFF
TRBV12-3/TRBV12-4 CASSLRMGNEQFF
TRBV20-1 CSAGLAGPSYEQYF
TRBV12-3/TRBV12-4 CASSSNGGELFF
TRBV30 CAWSAVNGGGYYEQYF
TRBV7-9 CASRVAGRRANYGYTF
TRBV20-1 CSAREGGQSYGYTF
TRBV20-1 CSADRDLSYEQYF
TRBV7-9 CASSLGFGSAQPQHF
TRBV5-6 CASSFGRAAYEQYF
TRBV11-2 CASSSATPTYEQYF
TRBV6-5 CASSYWGSDTQYF
TRBV20-1 CSALGLAGVHEQYF
TRBV4-2 CASSQSPGTQETQYF
TRBV6-5 CASSSPGPFYEQYF
TRBV7-2 CASSLVRGRSYNEQFF
TRBV6-1 CASRDRVSYEQYF
TRBV12-3/TRBV12-4 CASSLAIVSNEQFF
TRBV7-9 CASSKGQGFGYTF
TRBV4-1 CASSPRDTGTRNTIYF
TRBV27 CASSLMAPAGASQETQYF
TRBV20-1 CSASVLGGMTDTQYF
TRBV21-1 CASSDSRERGAFYNEQFF
TRBV21-1 CASSKHVGEQYF
TRBV12-3/TRBV12-4 CASSLSGTGIVETQYF
TRBV12-3/TRBV12-4 CASSRELGQYF
TRBV6-2/TRBV6-3 CASSYGLAGVLWEQFF
TRBV15 CATSRDVGLEETQYF
TRBV7-2 CASSLDRGYYNEQFF
TRBV29-1 CSVGGGPNSPLHF
TRBV3-1 CASSPRLAGIYEQYF
TRBV7-2 CASSRKTGDTQYF
TRBV4-2 CASSQAGTKHEQFF
TRBV27 CASSSTRDRNNEQFF
TRBV12-3/TRBV12-4 CASKPTGVELFF
TRBV20-1 CSARPRSYNEQFF
TRBV19 CASSRDRVDYNEQFF